The 32 T cell receptor beta chains below all came from one sample that was sequenced in a study of control samples from healthy donors and cancer patients. Libraries were prepared by immunoSEQ multiplex PCR; TCRdb keeps only in-frame clonotypes and omits some of them. This sample has 40,000 to 60,000 clones; 88% occur once, and the top ten carry about 40%. Sample: PBMCs. These receptors all stem from a man over 45 with head and neck cancer.

The genes are TRBV9 and TRBJ2-2, with D possibly called TRBD1 or TRBD2 (5 bases each). Germline CDR1 SGDLS, CDR2 YYNGEE. This CDR3 has 17 amino acids. The germline V and J ends were trimmed by 2 bases and 0 bases, with 14 bases remaining between them. The CDR3 protein is CASSVPRGRPNTGELFF. CDR3 sequence (DNA): TGTGCCAGCAGCGTCCCCCGGGGCAGACCGAACACCGGGGAGCTGTTTTTT. The variable domain in full, with the rest retrieved from reference TRBV9 and TRBJ2-2, is DSGVTQTPKHLITATGQRVTLRCSPRSGDLSVYWYQQSLDQGLQFLIQYYNGEERAKGNILERFSAQQFPDLHSELNLSSLELGDSALYFCASSVPRGRPNTGELFFGEGSRLTVL.

The chain joins TRBV10-3 to TRBJ2-3; D possibly corresponds to TRBD1 (6 bases). From germline, CDR1 is ENHRY and CDR2 SYGVKD. The CDR3 has 13 residues. V lost 10 bases and J lost 4, with 15 bases in between. CDR3 sequence (DNA): TGTGCCACCGGAACAGGGTCCCCAGATACGCAGTATTTT. Translating it yields CATGTGSPDTQYF.

The chain recombines TRBV4-1 with TRBJ2-1; D ambiguous. Germline lookup yields CDR1 MGHRA and CDR2 YSYEKL. The V gene lost 0 bases and the J gene lost 6 bases, with 18 bases spanning the gap. There are 17 residues in the CDR3. The chain's CDR3 is CASSQDLAPSIPNEQFF. The CDR3 DNA sequence: TGCGCCAGCAGCCAAGATCTGGCCCCTTCCATACCCAATGAGCAGTTCTTC.

V gene TRBV5-6 combines with J gene TRBJ2-7; D gene uncertain. The CDR3 extends over 16 amino acids. CDR1 is SGHDT and CDR2 is YYEEEE in the germline V gene. Trimming took off 0 bases at V and 2 bases at J, with 15 bases between the two ends. The CDR3 here is CASSLAGWPATYEQYF. CDR3 DNA: TGTGCCAGCAGCTTGGCCGGTTGGCCGGCCACCTACGAGCAGTACTTC. The full variable domain, with the rest looked up from reference TRBV5-6 and TRBJ2-7, is DAGVTQSPTHLIKTRGQQVTLRCSPKSGHDTVSWYQQALGQGPQFIFQYYEEEERQRGNFPDRFSGHQFPNYSSELNVNALLLGDSALYLCASSLAGWPATYEQYFGPGTRLTVT.

The chain is built from TRBV5-1 and TRBJ2-7, with 8 bases identical to TRBD2. With 4 bases clipped from V and 6 bases from J, the junction kept 12 bases outside the gene matches. This CDR3 region has 15 residues. Germline V gene lookup returns CDR1 SGHRS and CDR2 YFSETQ. The CDR3 coding sequence is TGCGCCAGCAGCCAATTGCCGCGGGGGGCAGGCGAGCAGTACTTC. Translation gives CASSQLPRGAGEQYF. The full variable domain, its missing parts supplied by reference TRBV5-1 and TRBJ2-7, is KAGVTQTPRYLIKTRGQQVTLSCSPISGHRSVSWYQQTPGQGLQFLFEYFSETQRNKGNFPGRFSGRQFSNSRSEMNVSTLELGDSALYLCASSQLPRGAGEQYFGPGTRLTVT.

The CDR3 DNA is TGTGCCAGCAGTAGCAGAGAGCAGTACTTC. Translation gives CASSSREQYF. J is TRBJ2-7 and V is TRBV28; D is ambiguous. CDR1 and CDR2 from the germline V gene are MDHEN and SYDVKM. This CDR3 has 10 amino acids. V shed 5 bases and J shed 7 bases, with 6 bases lying between them.

The sample holds one count of this clone. The chain couples TRBV5-1 to TRBJ2-1; 9 bases are shared with TRBD1. There are 14 residues in the CDR3. The junction had 5 bases not matched to a gene; V was cut back by 0 bases and J by 10 bases. The germline V gene has CDR1 SGHRS and CDR2 YFSETQ. The CDR3 is CASSLGTGVREQFF. DNA for the CDR3: TGCGCCAGCAGCTTGGGGACAGGGGTTCGGGAGCAGTTCTTC.

The CDR3: CASSFAGTGNTIYF. CDR3 coding DNA: TGTGCCAGCAGTTTCGCCGGGACAGGAAACACCATATATTTT. V and J are TRBV6-2 or TRBV6-3 and TRBJ1-3; D might be TRBD1 (6 bases). Germline-derived CDR1 and CDR2 are MNHEY and SVGEGT. The V end was cut by 4 bases, the J end by 4 bases, with 11 bases between. The CDR3 runs 14 residues.

V usage is TRBV5-4 and J usage is TRBJ2-5; 9 nucleotides align to TRBD2. The CDR3 extends over 16 amino acids. J was trimmed by 5 bases and V by 0 bases; bases with no gene match: 8. Germline lookup yields CDR1 SGHNT and CDR2 YYREEE (reference sequence). The CDR3 is CASSLAGGRARETQYF. The CDR3 DNA follows: TGTGCCAGCAGCTTGGCCGGCGGGAGGGCCCGGGAGACCCAGTACTTC.

The J gene is TRBJ2-1, the V gene TRBV28; D is unclear. This CDR3 region has 11 residues. V dropped 5 bases and J dropped 8 bases, with 7 bases sitting between them. CDR1 and CDR2 (germline): MDHEN, SYDVKM. The CDR3, as DNA: TGTGCCAGCAGTAAAGCTTATGAGCAGTTCTTC. Protein sequence: CASSKAYEQFF.

V usage is TRBV5-1 and J usage is TRBJ1-4; 9 nucleotides line up with TRBD1. Trimming took 4 bases from V and 3 from J; bases not matched to a gene: 19. In germline, CDR1 is SGHRS, CDR2 YFSETQ. This CDR3 has 20 amino acids. The CDR3 reads CASSPGYGTGGIGANEKLFF. CDR3 coding DNA: TGCGCCAGCAGCCCGGGGTATGGAACAGGGGGCATAGGTGCTAATGAAAAACTGTTTTTT.

V usage is TRBV29-1 and J usage is TRBJ2-6; the D is unclear. The CDR3 loop spans 13 amino acids. Per germline, CDR1 SQVTM and CDR2 ANQGSEA. V was shortened by 7 bases and J by 0 bases, with 7 bases between the two germline ends. This chain's CDR3 is CSAQSSGANVLTF. The DNA for the CDR3 is TGCAGCGCCCAGAGCTCTGGGGCCAACGTCCTGACTTTC.

The chain is built from TRBV19 and TRBJ2-5; TRBD1 might be the D (5 bases). Germline-derived CDR1 and CDR2 are LNHDA and SQIVND (reference sequence). There are 15 residues in the CDR3. V gave up 3 bases and J gave up 4 bases, with 15 bases separating them. CDR3 sequence reads: CASSMGAGSRETQYF. CDR3 DNA sequence: TGTGCCAGTAGTATGGGCGCAGGGTCTAGAGAGACCCAGTACTTC.

The chain uses TRBV4-3 and TRBJ2-2; D is unclear. Trimming pared 1 base from V and 6 bases from J, leaving 12 bases between. Germline V CDR1 and CDR2: LGHNA, YSLEER. The CDR3 is 15 residues long. CDR3: CASSQGSRGPGELFF. In DNA, the CDR3 is TGCGCCAGCAGCCAAGGATCGAGAGGCCCCGGGGAGCTGTTTTTT.

The chain is built from TRBV5-1 and TRBJ2-7; D is possibly TRBD1 (6 bases). The CDR3 contains 15 residues. CDR1 and CDR2 (germline): SGHRS, YFSETQ. V was pared by 0 bases and J by 5 bases, with 15 bases between. The CDR3 DNA sequence: TGCGCCAGCAGCTTGGGGGATGGGGGCGCCAACGAGCAGTACTTC. It codes for CASSLGDGGANEQYF.

This sequence joins TRBV7-2 and TRBJ2-5; D might be TRBD2 (6 bases). CDR1 and CDR2 from the germline V gene are SGHTA and FQGNSA. The CDR3 has 14 residues. The ends were cut back, 5 bases at V and 2 bases at J, with 12 bases in the middle. The CDR3 spells CASSPGGLQETQYF. Here the CDR3 DNA reads TGTGCCAGCAGCCCCGGGGGTCTACAAGAGACCCAGTACTTC.

The chain links TRBV28 to TRBJ2-7, with 7 bases identical to TRBD1. CDR1 and CDR2 from the germline V gene are MDHEN and SYDVKM. V was pared by 6 bases and J by 2 bases, with 16 bases of the junction left unmatched. The CDR3 runs to 17 residues. CDR3: CASSPFDIIQGAYEQYF. The CDR3 bases are TGTGCCAGCAGCCCCTTCGACATTATTCAGGGGGCCTACGAGCAGTACTTC.

Comment on this clone: Other DNA sequences of this sample code for an identical CDR3. This rearrangement joins TRBV5-1 to TRBJ2-1; D is possibly TRBD1 (7 bases). Trimming stripped 4 bases from V and 0 bases from J, with 11 bases between. This CDR3 is 15 amino acids long. CDR1 SGHRS and CDR2 YFSETQ come from the germline V gene. The CDR3 sequence: CASSPGGSSYNEQFF. Written as DNA, the CDR3 is TGCGCCAGCAGCCCAGGGGGGAGCTCCTACAATGAGCAGTTCTTC.

V is TRBV18 and J is TRBJ2-5; TRBD1 matches 8 bases. With 6 bases clipped from V and 4 bases from J, the junction kept 7 bases outside the gene matches. The CDR3 has 14 amino acids. Germline lookup yields CDR1 KGHSH and CDR2 LQKENI. The CDR3, as DNA: TGTGCCAGCTCCCCCGACAGGGGTGGAGAGACCCAGTACTTC. As protein: CASSPDRGGETQYF.

V and J are TRBV15 and TRBJ2-3; 11 bases are shared with TRBD2. Germline trimming cut 2 bases from V and 2 bases from J; bases unmatched to any gene: 6. The CDR3 covers 17 residues. The V gene's germline CDR1 is LNHNV and CDR2 YYDKDF (reference sequence). CDR3 bases: TGTGCCACCAGCAGACCGGGACTAGCGGATTCCACAGATACGCAGTATTTT. Its protein is CATSRPGLADSTDTQYF. Complete variable domain (other parts from reference TRBV15 and TRBJ2-3): DAMVIQNPRYQVTQFGKPVTLSCSQTLNHNVMYWYQQKSSQAPKLLFHYYDKDFNNEADTPDNFQSRRPNTSFCFLDIRSPGLGDTAMYLCATSRPGLADSTDTQYFGPGTRLTVL.

The chain uses TRBV30 and TRBJ2-5, with a tentative D call TRBD1 (6 bases). Germline V gene sequence: CDR1 GTSNPN, CDR2 SVGIG (reference sequence). Trimming pared 3 bases from V and 1 base from J, leaving 12 bases between. This CDR3 spans 14 amino acids. CDR3 bases: TGTGCCTGGAGGGACAGACGCGTCCAAGAGACCCAGTACTTC. Residues: CAWRDRRVQETQYF.

The chain employs TRBV29-1 and TRBJ1-2; TRBD1 matches at 7 bases. V was clipped by 3 bases and J by 8 bases; unmatched bases: 0. There are 10 residues in the CDR3. In germline, CDR1 is SQVTM, CDR2 ANQGSEA. CDR3 loop: CSVDRGGYTF. The DNA of the CDR3 is TGCAGCGTTGACAGGGGGGGCTACACCTTC.

V and J are TRBV19 and TRBJ2-1; 10 bases align to TRBD1. Per germline, CDR1 LNHDA and CDR2 SQIVND (reference sequence). This CDR3 has 16 residues. J lost 6 bases, V lost 5 bases, and 10 bases had no gene match. The CDR3 DNA reads as TGTGCCAGTAGTTCCACCGGGACAGGGGTGGTCAATGAGCAGTTCTTC. Translation: CASSSTGTGVVNEQFF. Combining the CDR3 with reference TRBV19 and TRBJ2-1 gives the whole variable domain DGGITQSPKYLFRKEGQNVTLSCEQNLNHDAMYWYRQDPGQGLRLIYYSQIVNDFQKGDIAEGYSVSREKKESFPLTVTSAQKNPTAFYLCASSSTGTGVVNEQFFGPGTRLTVL.

The rearrangement links TRBV7-2 to TRBJ2-3; TRBD1 is a possible D gene (5 bases). This CDR3 region has 15 residues. V dropped 5 bases and J dropped 2 bases, with 14 bases sitting between them. CDR1 is SGHTA and CDR2 is FQGNSA in the germline V gene. This CDR3 reads CASSPTGGYTDTQYF. The CDR3 DNA reads TGTGCCAGCAGCCCTACAGGCGGATACACAGATACGCAGTATTTT.

The CDR3 coding sequence is TGTGCCAGCAGCTTGAGGGGACTAGCGGGAGATCTAGATACGCAGTATTTT. It codes for CASSLRGLAGDLDTQYF. The chain recombines TRBV5-6 with TRBJ2-3; the match to TRBD2 covers 14 bases. The CDR3 runs to 17 residues. From germline, CDR1 is SGHDT and CDR2 YYEEEE. V shed 1 base and J 5 bases; nucleotides not matched to a gene: 6.

The rearrangement joins TRBV3-1 (or the pseudogene TRBV3-2) to TRBJ2-5, with a tentative D call TRBD1 (6 bases). CDR1 is LGHDT and CDR2 is YNNKEL in the germline V gene (reference sequence). The CDR3 contains 15 residues. V gave up 3 bases and J gave up 4 bases, with 15 bases separating them. For the CDR3, the DNA is TGTGCCAGCAGCCACAGAACAGGGTTTGTAGAGACCCAGTACTTC. It specifies CASSHRTGFVETQYF.

The rearrangement uses TRBV28 and TRBJ2-2; TRBD2 matches at 9 bases. Trimming removed 3 bases from V and 5 bases from J; junction bases left unmatched: 10. From germline, CDR1 is MDHEN and CDR2 SYDVKM. The CDR3 spans 17 residues. DNA of the CDR3: TGTGCCAGCAGTTTCCAGGGCCTAGCGGGGTTTACCGGGGAGCTGTTTTTT. It codes for CASSFQGLAGFTGELFF.

The chain combines TRBV6-5 with TRBJ2-2, with 13 bases that match TRBD2. The CDR3 is 16 amino acids. CDR1 MNHEY and CDR2 SVGAGI come from the germline V gene. With V trimmed by 2 bases and J by 8 bases, 5 bases remained unmatched. CDR3 protein: CASSYTSGGAKGELFF. CDR3 DNA sequence: TGTGCCAGCAGTTACACTAGCGGGGGGGCCAAGGGGGAGCTGTTTTTT.

With respect to this clone: Distinct nucleotide sequences in the sample also encode this CDR3. The chain employs TRBV29-1 and TRBJ1-2, with 12 nucleotides matching TRBD1. V dropped 2 bases and J dropped 8; count of bases not matched to a gene: 9. This CDR3 spans 15 amino acids. Germline lookup yields CDR1 SQVTM and CDR2 ANQGSEA. The DNA of the CDR3 is TGCAGCGTTGAACTACCGGGACAGGGGGCGGGGGGCTACACCTTC. It yields the protein CSVELPGQGAGGYTF.

The genes are TRBV10-1 and TRBJ2-7; perhaps TRBD1 as D (6 bases). The CDR3 runs 13 residues. V lost 4 bases and J lost 7, with 14 bases in between. Looked up from germline, CDR1 is WNHNN and CDR2 is SYGVQD (reference sequence). The CDR3 loop reads CASSVLTGIEQYF. The CDR3 DNA sequence: TGCGCCAGCAGTGTCCTCACAGGGATAGAGCAGTACTTC.

The V gene is TRBV20-1, the J gene TRBJ1-3; D is ambiguous. The germline V and J ends were trimmed by 6 bases and 7 bases, with 10 bases remaining between them. The CDR3 is 11 residues long. Germline CDR1 DFQATT, CDR2 SNEGSKA (reference sequence). CDR3 sequence reads: CSAHGFNTIYF. The CDR3, as DNA: TGCAGTGCCCACGGGTTCAACACCATATATTTT.

This clone was observed a handful of times. V gene TRBV5-4 combines with J gene TRBJ1-6; D may be TRBD1 (5 bases). The V end was cut by 0 bases, the J end by 7 bases, with 11 bases between. Germline CDR1 is SGHNT and CDR2 is YYREEE (reference sequence). The CDR3 is made up of 15 amino acids. The CDR3 DNA sequence: TGTGCCAGCAGCTTGGCTGGGGGGACCAATTCACCCCTCCACTTT. Translated: CASSLAGGTNSPLHF.